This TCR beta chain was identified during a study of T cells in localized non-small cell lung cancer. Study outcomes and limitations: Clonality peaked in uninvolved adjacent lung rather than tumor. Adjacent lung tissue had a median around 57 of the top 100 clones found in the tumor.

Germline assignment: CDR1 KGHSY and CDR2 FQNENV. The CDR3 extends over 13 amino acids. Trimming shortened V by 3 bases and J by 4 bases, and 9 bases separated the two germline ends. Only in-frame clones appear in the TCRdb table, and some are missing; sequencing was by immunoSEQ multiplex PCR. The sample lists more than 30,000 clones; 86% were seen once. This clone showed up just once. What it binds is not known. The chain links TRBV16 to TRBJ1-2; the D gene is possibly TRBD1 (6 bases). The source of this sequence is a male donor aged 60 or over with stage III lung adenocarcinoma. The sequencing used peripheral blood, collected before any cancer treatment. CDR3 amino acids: CASSQDSLYGYTF. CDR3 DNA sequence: TGTGCCAGCAGCCAGGACAGCCTCTATGGCTACACCTTC.